The 23 T cell receptor beta chains below come from one sample, sequenced in a study of blood T cell repertoires in COVID-19. The assay was immunoSEQ multiplex PCR, and TCRdb's table has in-frame clones only and misses some. The data contain 350,000 to 400,000 clones, approximately 89% of them seen just once; the ten biggest clones take up over 0.7%. Input material: PBMCs or T cells enriched from blood (not recorded which). All receptors come from a woman in her thirties or forties who had been exposed to COVID-19.

The V call is TRBV18, the J call TRBJ1-1, with D possibly TRBD1 on 5 matching bases. The CDR3 extends over 15 amino acids. Germline V gene sequence: CDR1 KGHSH, CDR2 LQKENI. V lost 0 bases, J lost 4 bases, and 12 bases lay in between. The CDR3 DNA sequence: TGTGCCAGCTCACCACCGGGGCGGGATGCCACTGAAGCTTTCTTT. Its translation is CASSPPGRDATEAFF.

V gene TRBV29-1 combines with J gene TRBJ2-3; TRBD2 might be the D (7 bases). The germline V and J ends were trimmed by 8 bases and 6 bases, with 18 bases remaining between them. The CDR3 length is 13 residues. Germline V lookup: CDR1 SQVTM, CDR2 ANQGSEA. The CDR3 sequence: CSLKGGLRDTQYF. DNA for the CDR3: TGCAGCCTCAAGGGGGGGCTCCGGGATACGCAGTATTTT.

The V gene is TRBV9, the J gene TRBJ2-3; D remains unclear. CDR1 SGDLS and CDR2 YYNGEE come from the germline V gene. The V end lost 0 bases, the J end lost 0 bases, and 11 bases lay between the germline ends. The CDR3 spans 16 residues. CDR3 nucleotides: TGTGCCAGCAGCGTAGGTTCGGCGGTTAGCACAGATACGCAGTATTTT. Its translation: CASSVGSAVSTDTQYF. The whole variable domain, remainder taken from reference TRBV9 and TRBJ2-3, is DSGVTQTPKHLITATGQRVTLRCSPRSGDLSVYWYQQSLDQGLQFLIQYYNGEERAKGNILERFSAQQFPDLHSELNLSSLELGDSALYFCASSVGSAVSTDTQYFGPGTRLTVL.

V and J are TRBV14 and TRBJ1-3; a possible D gene is TRBD1 (6 bases). Per germline, CDR1 SGHDN and CDR2 FVKESK. CDR3 size: 17 residues. Trimming stripped 0 bases from V and 2 bases from J, with 14 bases between. The CDR3 reads CASSQEGRGRTGNTIYF. The CDR3 nucleotides read TGTGCCAGCAGCCAAGAGGGCAGGGGAAGAACTGGAAACACCATATATTTT.

This sequence joins TRBV19 and TRBJ2-7; no firm D call. Between the trimmed V and J ends, which lost 6 bases and 5 bases, there was a span of 17 bases. The CDR3 spans 14 residues. The germline V gene encodes CDR1 LNHDA and CDR2 SQIVND (reference sequence). CDR3 protein: CASRPRPTTHEQYF. The CDR3 DNA follows: TGTGCCAGTAGACCGCGTCCCACCACTCACGAGCAGTACTTC. The entire variable domain, with the rest obtained from reference TRBV19 and TRBJ2-7, is as follows: DGGITQSPKYLFRKEGQNVTLSCEQNLNHDAMYWYRQDPGQGLRLIYYSQIVNDFQKGDIAEGYSVSREKKESFPLTVTSAQKNPTAFYLCASRPRPTTHEQYFGPGTRLTVT.

The rearrangement links TRBV19 to TRBJ1-1, with TRBD1 matching 8 bases. The CDR3 length is 14 residues. The V gene's germline CDR1 is LNHDA and CDR2 SQIVND (reference sequence). Trimming cost V 3 bases and J 8 bases; bases outside gene matches: 8. In DNA form, the CDR3 reads TGTGCCAGTAGTATCAGGGGGCGAGGGCTGGAAGCTTTCTTT. This gives the protein CASSIRGRGLEAFF.

The chain links TRBV7-2 to TRBJ2-5; 12 bases fit TRBD1. The CDR3 runs 15 residues. J gave up 5 bases and V 5 bases, and 6 bases lay outside the gene matches. Germline CDR1 SGHTA, CDR2 FQGNSA. CDR3 sequence: CASSPGTGGVETQYF. The CDR3 DNA sequence: TGTGCCAGCAGCCCCGGGACAGGGGGCGTGGAGACCCAGTACTTC.

The chain uses TRBV6-5 and TRBJ1-1, with 7 bases aligning to TRBD1. CDR1 and CDR2 (germline): MNHEY, SVGAGI. Trimming removed 8 bases from V and 10 bases from J; junction bases left unmatched: 7. The CDR3 covers 11 residues. CDR3 bases: TGTGCCAGCGGACTGACAGGGAGAGCTTTCTTT. Protein product: CASGLTGRAFF.

This clone has just one count. The chain recombines TRBV6-5 with TRBJ1-1; the D gene is possibly TRBD1 (5 bases). Trimming stripped 1 base from V and 7 bases from J, with 10 bases between. The CDR3 runs 13 residues. In germline, CDR1 is MNHEY, CDR2 SVGAGI. CDR3 sequence: CASSYLGAFEAFF. In DNA form, the CDR3 reads TGTGCCAGCAGTTACTTAGGGGCTTTTGAAGCTTTCTTT.

V and J are TRBV5-1 and TRBJ2-1; D perhaps matches TRBD2 (6 bases). Trimming took 4 bases from V and 2 from J, leaving 16 bases between them. Germline V gene lookup returns CDR1 SGHRS and CDR2 YFSETQ. This CDR3 has 16 residues. The CDR3 bases are TGCGCCAGCAGCCCGGAGGGGTGGCCAACCTACAATGAGCAGTTCTTC. Its protein product is CASSPEGWPTYNEQFF.

The chain joins TRBV6-5 to TRBJ1-2; 8 bases map to TRBD1. The CDR3 is 15 amino acids. Germline loops: CDR1 MNHEY, CDR2 SVGAGI. V trimming: 6 bases; J trimming: 5 bases; junction bases outside the gene matches: 11. CDR3 in amino acids: CASSPGQEYRYGYTF. CDR3 in DNA: TGTGCCAGCAGCCCGGGACAGGAGTACAGATATGGCTACACCTTC.

About this clone: The same CDR3 also results from other DNA sequences found in this sample. V and J are TRBV18 and TRBJ1-1; no reliable D call. Per the germline V gene, CDR1 is KGHSH and CDR2 is LQKENI. V lost 2 bases and J 3 bases, leaving 7 bases between the germline ends. The length of the CDR3 is 13 residues. The CDR3 sequence is CASSPARDTEAFF. The CDR3 DNA follows: TGTGCCAGCTCACCAGCGAGGGACACTGAAGCTTTCTTT.

The chain recombines TRBV6-6 with TRBJ1-2; tentative D call: TRBD1 (5 bases). Germline V gene data show CDR1 as MNHNY and CDR2 as SVGAGI (reference sequence). The length of the CDR3 is 14 residues. V dropped 0 bases and J dropped 3 bases, with 8 bases sitting between them. The CDR3 nucleotides read TGTGCCAGCAGTTACTCCGGGGGGGACTATGGCTACACCTTC. Amino acid sequence: CASSYSGGDYGYTF.

This sequence joins TRBV15 and TRBJ2-1; 7 nucleotides agree with TRBD2. The CDR3 extends over 16 amino acids. The germline CDR1 and CDR2 sequences are LNHNV and YYDKDF (reference sequence). V lost 1 base to trimming and J lost 5 bases; unmatched junction nucleotides: 8. The CDR3 reads CATSRVAGRTDNEQFF. The DNA for the CDR3 is TGTGCCACCAGCAGAGTAGCGGGTCGTACAGACAATGAGCAGTTCTTC.

V usage is TRBV19 and J usage is TRBJ2-3; 10 bases align to TRBD2. Germline V gene lookup returns CDR1 LNHDA and CDR2 SQIVND (reference sequence). V shed 1 base and J 7 bases; nucleotides not matched to a gene: 5. The CDR3 sequence is 15 residues long. DNA of the CDR3: TGTGCCAGTAGTATAGTAACTAGCGGGGCCAATACGCAGTATTTT. Translating gives CASSIVTSGANTQYF.

This clone was counted many times. The V call is TRBV7-3, the J call TRBJ1-2; D is unclear. Germline lookup yields CDR1 SGHTA and CDR2 FQGTGA. The CDR3 has 14 residues. V dropped 8 bases and J dropped 4 bases, with 17 bases sitting between them. CDR3 loop: CASSMDSDGYGYTF. As DNA, the CDR3 is TGTGCCAGCTCTATGGACTCTGATGGCTATGGCTACACCTTC.

This chain links TRBV4-2 with TRBJ1-1; no definite D call. V lost 1 base and J lost 2, with 11 bases in between. This CDR3 comprises 15 residues. The V gene's germline CDR1 is LGHNA and CDR2 YNFKEQ. The CDR3 spells CASSQGTGINTEAFF. The CDR3 DNA reads TGTGCCAGCAGCCAAGGGACGGGGATCAACACTGAAGCTTTCTTT.

The gene calls are TRBV7-6 and TRBJ1-4; TRBD1 matches 9 bases. The CDR3 contains 14 residues. Germline V gene sequence: CDR1 SGHVS, CDR2 FNYEAQ. The V segment lost 3 bases and the J segment 12 bases; nucleotides outside the gene matches: 8. The CDR3 DNA follows: TGTGCCAGCAGCTTCGGGACAGGGCGGGGGGAACTGTTTTTT. Its translation is CASSFGTGRGELFF. The full variable domain, its missing parts supplied by reference TRBV7-6 and TRBJ1-4, is GAGVSQSPRYKVTKRGQDVALRCDPISGHVSLYWYRQALGQGPEFLTYFNYEAQQDKSGLPNDRFSAERPEGSISTLTIQRTEQRDSAMYRCASSFGTGRGELFFGSGTQLSVL.

The chain carries TRBV19 and TRBJ2-1; 10 nucleotides align to TRBD2. Unmatched junction bases numbered 8, after V lost 3 bases and J lost 9 bases. Germline values: CDR1 LNHDA, CDR2 SQIVND (reference sequence). This CDR3 has 15 residues. The CDR3 spells CASSITVLAGVEQFF. The DNA of the CDR3 is TGTGCCAGTAGTATCACCGTTCTAGCGGGGGTTGAGCAGTTCTTC.

The chain joins TRBV12-5 to TRBJ2-2; TRBD2 matches at 8 bases. Trimming took 4 bases from V and 3 from J; bases not matched to a gene: 4. From germline, CDR1 is LGHNT and CDR2 FRNRAP. CDR3 length: 15 amino acids. The CDR3 sequence: CASGSRGLDTGELFF. CDR3 sequence (DNA): TGTGCTAGTGGTTCGCGGGGACTAGACACCGGGGAGCTGTTTTTT.

This chain joins TRBV30 and TRBJ1-1, with a weak D call TRBD1 (6 bases). V shed 7 bases and J shed 5 bases, with 23 bases lying between them. CDR1 is GTSNPN, CDR2 SVGIG, per germline (reference sequence). The length of the CDR3 is 15 residues. CDR3 sequence (DNA): TGTGCCTACCGGAGCAGGGGTCTAGCAAAGACTGAAGCTTTCTTT. Amino acids: CAYRSRGLAKTEAFF.

V usage is TRBV5-1 and J usage is TRBJ1-4; tentative D call: TRBD1 (6 bases). Trimming pared 0 bases from V and 5 bases from J, leaving 11 bases between. From germline, CDR1 is SGHRS and CDR2 YFSETQ. This CDR3 is built from 15 residues. Here the CDR3 DNA reads TGCGCCAGCAGCTTGGAGGGCAGGGGAAATGAAAAACTGTTTTTT. Translating it yields CASSLEGRGNEKLFF. Full variable domain (missing parts from reference TRBV5-1 and TRBJ1-4): KAGVTQTPRYLIKTRGQQVTLSCSPISGHRSVSWYQQTPGQGLQFLFEYFSETQRNKGNFPGRFSGRQFSNSRSEMNVSTLELGDSALYLCASSLEGRGNEKLFFGSGTQLSVL.

The rearrangement links TRBV7-2 to TRBJ1-2; possible D gene TRBD1, 6 bases. Germline assignment: CDR1 SGHTA and CDR2 FQGNSA. V lost 5 bases and J 0 bases, leaving 16 bases between the germline ends. The CDR3 runs to 16 residues. CDR3 nucleotides: TGTGCCAGCAGCCGGACGGGACAAACCGCTAACTATGGCTACACCTTC. This gives the protein CASSRTGQTANYGYTF.